The 9 T cell receptor beta chains below were found in one sample sequenced in a study of T cell responses to AZD1222 COVID-19 vaccine. TCRdb keeps only in-frame clones here, not all; method: immunoSEQ multiplex PCR. Of 100,000 to 150,000 clones listed, about 93% were seen once; the top ten hold 5.4%. The source material was peripheral blood, sampled on day 0 of AZD1222 vaccination. These TCRs come from an adult in good health.

DNA of the CDR3: TGTGCCAGCAGACTCGGGACTAGCGGGGGGACCTACGAGCAGTACTTC. This encodes CASRLGTSGGTYEQYF. V is TRBV7-9 and J is TRBJ2-7; 15 bases fit TRBD2. This CDR3 spans 16 amino acids. Trimming removed 6 bases from V and 2 bases from J; junction bases left unmatched: 5. The V gene's germline CDR1 is SEHNR and CDR2 FQNEAQ (reference sequence).

The V call is TRBV18, the J call TRBJ2-1, with D possibly matching TRBD1 (6 bases). CDR3 length: 15 amino acids. V was clipped by 3 bases and J by 6 bases, with 15 bases between them. Germline V gene lookup returns CDR1 KGHSH and CDR2 LQKENI. DNA of the CDR3: TGTGCCAGCTCACCGGGCAGGGGTGGGGTCAATGAGCAGTTCTTC. Its protein is CASSPGRGGVNEQFF.

This clone was counted a few times. This chain links TRBV10-3 with TRBJ1-2, with D possibly being TRBD1 (6 bases). The CDR3 runs 15 residues. Trimming took off 0 bases at V and 8 bases at J, with 16 bases between the two ends. Germline V gene data show CDR1 as ENHRY and CDR2 as SYGVKD. The CDR3 is CAISESSGGLGGYTF. CDR3 DNA: TGTGCCATCAGTGAGTCGTCCGGGGGCCTGGGAGGCTACACCTTC.

The chain employs TRBV2 and TRBJ2-1, with 11 bases matching TRBD2. The germline CDR1 and CDR2 sequences are SNHLY and FYNNEI. Trimming removed 10 bases from V and 7 bases from J; junction bases left unmatched: 9. The CDR3 has 14 amino acids. The CDR3 region is CATRLAGWENEQFF. The CDR3 nucleotides read TGTGCCACCAGACTAGCGGGGTGGGAGAATGAGCAGTTCTTC.

CDR3 sequence: CASSVWTINSPLHF. CDR3 nucleotides: TGTGCCAGCAGCGTTTGGACTATTAATTCACCCCTCCACTTT. This chain connects TRBV9 to TRBJ1-6; D is undetermined. Germline V gene data show CDR1 as SGDLS and CDR2 as YYNGEE. V lost 2 bases and J lost 6, with 9 bases in between. The CDR3 contains 14 residues.

For the CDR3, the DNA is TGTGCCAGTAGTATTAAGAGGGGGCGGGATTTTTTCTCTGGGGCCAACGTCCTGACTTTC. This encodes CASSIKRGRDFFSGANVLTF. V and J are TRBV19 and TRBJ2-6; D might be TRBD1 (7 bases). The V gene's germline CDR1 is LNHDA and CDR2 SQIVND (reference sequence). The germline V and J ends were trimmed by 3 bases and 0 bases, with 21 bases remaining between them. There are 20 residues in the CDR3.

The V call is TRBV7-6, the J call TRBJ2-5; 7 nucleotides match TRBD2. Trimming removed 6 bases from V and 4 bases from J; junction bases left unmatched: 5. Per the germline V gene, CDR1 is SGHVS and CDR2 is FNYEAQ. The CDR3 has 13 amino acids. CDR3 protein: CASRGGLGETQYF. The CDR3 DNA reads as TGTGCCAGCAGGGGGGGGTTGGGAGAGACCCAGTACTTC.

This clone was picked up one time. This chain uses TRBV27 with TRBJ2-7, with 11 bases matching TRBD2. Trimming removed 6 bases from V and 3 bases from J; junction bases left unmatched: 10. CDR3 length: 16 residues. Per the germline V gene, CDR1 is MNHEY and CDR2 is SMNVEV (reference sequence). CDR3 sequence (DNA): TGTGCCAGCAGCCGAACTAGCGGGAGTTACTACTACGAGCAGTACTTC. Translation: CASSRTSGSYYYEQYF.

The rearrangement joins TRBV14 to TRBJ1-2; 9 bases fit TRBD1. Per the germline V gene, CDR1 is SGHDN and CDR2 is FVKESK. V shed 4 bases, J shed 2 bases, and the junction held 2 bases outside the gene matches. The CDR3 loop spans 14 amino acids. CDR3 protein: CASSRDRENYGYTF. CDR3 sequence (DNA): TGTGCCAGCAGCCGGGACAGGGAGAACTATGGCTACACCTTC.